The clone carrying this TCR beta chain has a handful of counts. Its antigen is not identified. This sample was taken from a study of cytomegalovirus exposure and HLA in healthy donors. General observations from the study: Based on reports, TCR beta sequences accurately predicted HLA-A and HLA-B alleles for most subjects. Sequencing likely caused a cluster of highly shared sequence variants. It was reportedly the case that the classifier diagnosed cytomegalovirus status with high specificity and sensitivity.

Deletions cut 8 bases from V and 2 bases from J, with 9 bases between. The CDR3 extends over 12 amino acids. Germline CDR1 reads MNHEY; CDR2 reads SVGAGI. The study ran its PCR with 60 Vbeta and 13 Jbeta primers. The repertoire was sequenced with immunoSEQ multiplex PCR; TCRdb's copy has only in-frame clones and lacks some. The table includes approximately 150,000 clones, over 60% detected once. This chain links TRBV6-5 with TRBJ1-1; D not certain. This receptor was identified in a woman younger than 45 in good health and CMV-seronegative. Sample: PBMCs. CDR3 sequence: CASRSGNTEAFF. The DNA of the CDR3 is TGTGCCAGCCGGTCGGGTAACACTGAAGCTTTCTTT.